This T cell receptor beta chain was sequenced for a study of blood T cells in healthy people across ages. Study-level results: Both naive CD4+ cell counts and diversity were greater in long-lived donors than in aged donors.

Germline V lookup: CDR1 SGDLS, CDR2 YYNGEE. Between the trimmed V and J ends, which lost 0 bases and 3 bases, there was a span of 15 bases. The CDR3 extends over 17 amino acids. This clonotype appeared a few times. Antigen: not known. The second PCR ran roughly 6 to 11 cycles with a sample-barcoded 5' primer and J-beta primers. Via MiXCR, TCRdb re-called the 5' RACE reads, giving one row per CDR3 protein. The table shows some 1,000,000 distinct CDR3 sequences, with around 27% occurring only once. The data also belong to a second study, concerning T cells of mothers and their children. That study adds: Thymic selection shapes TCR recombination output in related pairs, and it does so similarly in unrelated pairs.

This TCR came from a girl aged 2-10 years in good health. The sequenced sample consisted of blood. The chain combines TRBV9 with TRBJ2-2; TRBD1 is a possible D gene (6 bases). CDR3 sequence: CASSVGGDRRHTGELFF. In DNA, the CDR3 is TGTGCCAGCAGCGTAGGGGGAGACAGGAGACACACCGGGGAGCTGTTTTTT.